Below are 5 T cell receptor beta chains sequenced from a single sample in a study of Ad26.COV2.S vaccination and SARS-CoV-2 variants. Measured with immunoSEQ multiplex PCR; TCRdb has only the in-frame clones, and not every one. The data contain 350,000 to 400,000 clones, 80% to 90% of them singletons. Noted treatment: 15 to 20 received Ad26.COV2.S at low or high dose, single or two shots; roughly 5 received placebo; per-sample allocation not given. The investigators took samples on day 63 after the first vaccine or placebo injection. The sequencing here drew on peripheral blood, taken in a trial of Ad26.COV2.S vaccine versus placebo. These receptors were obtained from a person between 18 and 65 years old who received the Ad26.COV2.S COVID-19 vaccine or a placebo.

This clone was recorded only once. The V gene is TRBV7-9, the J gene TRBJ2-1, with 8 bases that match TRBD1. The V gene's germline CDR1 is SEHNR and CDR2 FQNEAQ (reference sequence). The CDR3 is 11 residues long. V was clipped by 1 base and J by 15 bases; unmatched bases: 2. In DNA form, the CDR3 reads TGTGCCAGCAGCTTAGGGACAGGGTTGTTCTTC. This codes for CASSLGTGLFF.

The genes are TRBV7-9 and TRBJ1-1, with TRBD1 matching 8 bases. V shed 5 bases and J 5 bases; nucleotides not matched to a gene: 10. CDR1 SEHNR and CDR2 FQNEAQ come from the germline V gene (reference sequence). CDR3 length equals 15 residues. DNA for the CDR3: TGTGCCAGCAGCGGACAGGGAAGCGAATGGACTGAAGCTTTCTTT. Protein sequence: CASSGQGSEWTEAFF. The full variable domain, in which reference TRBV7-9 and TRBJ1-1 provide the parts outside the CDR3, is DTGVSQNPRHKITKRGQNVTFRCDPISEHNRLYWYRQTLGQGPEFLTYFQNEAQLEKSRLLSDRFSAERPKGSFSTLEIQRTEQGDSAMYLCASSGQGSEWTEAFFGQGTRLTVV.

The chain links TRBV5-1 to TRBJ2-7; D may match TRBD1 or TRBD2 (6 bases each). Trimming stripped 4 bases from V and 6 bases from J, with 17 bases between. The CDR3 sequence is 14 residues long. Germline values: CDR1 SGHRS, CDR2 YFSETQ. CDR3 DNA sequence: TGCGCCAGCAGCCTAGGGGGGCAGGGTCTCGAGCAGTACTTC. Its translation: CASSLGGQGLEQYF. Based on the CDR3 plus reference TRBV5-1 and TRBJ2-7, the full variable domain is KAGVTQTPRYLIKTRGQQVTLSCSPISGHRSVSWYQQTPGQGLQFLFEYFSETQRNKGNFPGRFSGRQFSNSRSEMNVSTLELGDSALYLCASSLGGQGLEQYFGPGTRLTVT.

CDR3 protein: CASSSQASGGRDEQFF. CDR3 bases: TGCGCCAGCAGCTCCCAGGCTAGCGGGGGCCGGGATGAGCAGTTCTTC. The chain links TRBV5-1 to TRBJ2-1; 10 bases line up with TRBD2. Germline CDR1 and CDR2: SGHRS and YFSETQ. The CDR3 totals 16 residues. Unmatched junction bases numbered 11, after V lost 3 bases and J lost 8 bases. Variable domain in full (rest from reference TRBV5-1 and TRBJ2-1): KAGVTQTPRYLIKTRGQQVTLSCSPISGHRSVSWYQQTPGQGLQFLFEYFSETQRNKGNFPGRFSGRQFSNSRSEMNVSTLELGDSALYLCASSSQASGGRDEQFFGPGTRLTVL.

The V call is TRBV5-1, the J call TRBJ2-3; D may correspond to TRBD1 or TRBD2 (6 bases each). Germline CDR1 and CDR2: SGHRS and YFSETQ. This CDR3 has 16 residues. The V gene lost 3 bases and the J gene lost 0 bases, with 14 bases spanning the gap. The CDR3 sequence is CASSSNTGASTDTQYF. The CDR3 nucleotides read TGCGCCAGCAGCTCAAATACGGGGGCTAGCACAGATACGCAGTATTTT.